Presented here are 25 T cell receptor beta chains from one specimen sequenced in a study of blood T cell repertoires in COVID-19. The protocol was immunoSEQ multiplex PCR, while the TCRdb copy is restricted to in-frame clones and leaves out a portion. The sample shows 110,000 or so clones, about 85% of them seen only once. Sequencing was performed on peripheral blood. These receptors were taken from a man between 40 and 49 years old with acute or convalescent COVID-19.

This clone was observed a handful of times. The V and J genes are TRBV27 and TRBJ1-6, with D possibly matching TRBD1 (5 bases). Trimming removed 7 bases from V and 7 bases from J, with 17 bases in between. CDR3 length: 15 amino acids. Germline-derived CDR1 and CDR2 are MNHEY and SMNVEV (reference sequence). CDR3 residues: CASTHSGGYNSPLHF. The DNA of the CDR3 is TGTGCCAGCACCCATTCGGGGGGATACAATTCACCCCTCCACTTT.

The chain links TRBV5-6 to TRBJ2-2; D is perhaps TRBD2 (5 bases). Germline CDR1 reads SGHDT; CDR2 reads YYEEEE. V shed 4 bases and J shed 8 bases, with 21 bases lying between them. The CDR3 loop spans 16 amino acids. The CDR3 DNA follows: TGTGCCAGCAGCACGGTCGGGATGGGCCGTGTAGGGGAGCTGTTTTTT. Amino acids: CASSTVGMGRVGELFF.

V gene TRBV6-5 combines with J gene TRBJ2-2, with D perhaps matching TRBD1 (5 bases). Trimming took off 6 bases at V and 5 bases at J, with 10 bases between the two ends. This CDR3 contains 13 residues. The germline gives CDR1 MNHEY, CDR2 SVGAGI. The CDR3, as DNA: TGTGCCAGCAGGACAGTAGGGACCGGGGAGCTGTTTTTT. It yields the protein CASRTVGTGELFF.

V is TRBV6-5 and J is TRBJ2-2, with D uncertain. The CDR3 is made up of 12 amino acids. Deletions cut 3 bases from V and 5 bases from J, with 4 bases between. CDR1 is MNHEY, CDR2 SVGAGI, per germline. The CDR3 is CASSYETGELFF. As DNA, the CDR3 is TGTGCCAGCAGTTATGAGACCGGGGAGCTGTTTTTT.

This clone was detected only a few times. This chain joins TRBV5-5 and TRBJ2-7; 7 bases fit TRBD2. CDR1 SGHKS and CDR2 YYEKEE come from the germline V gene (reference sequence). V gave up 3 bases and J gave up 1 base; unmatched junction bases: 10. CDR3 size: 16 residues. CDR3 amino acids: CASSSRTSAMSYEQYF. CDR3 nucleotides: TGTGCCAGCAGCTCACGCACTAGCGCCATGTCCTACGAGCAGTACTTC.

The chain employs TRBV9 and TRBJ2-7; TRBD1 might be the D (5 bases). CDR3 length: 11 residues. V dropped 3 bases and J dropped 6 bases, with 7 bases sitting between them. Germline values: CDR1 SGDLS, CDR2 YYNGEE. Here the CDR3 DNA reads TGTGCCAGCAGCGGGGGCAGCGAGCAGTACTTC. Residues: CASSGGSEQYF.

This clone turned up a few times. The junction does not match germline at one end; this may be a read error. CDR3 in amino acids: CSVEETGPNPPDQPQHF. The CDR3 DNA reads as TGCAGCGTAGAAGAGACAGGCCCTAACCCCCCGGATCAGCCCCAGCATTTT. This chain joins TRBV29-1 and TRBJ1-5; tentative D call: TRBD1 (6 bases). The CDR3 is made up of 17 amino acids. In germline, CDR1 is SQVTM, CDR2 ANQGSEA.

The chain's CDR3 is CASSLDRGKQPQHF. DNA of the CDR3: TGTGCCAGCAGTTTGGACAGGGGAAAGCAGCCCCAGCATTTT. This rearrangement joins TRBV28 to TRBJ1-5, with 9 bases that match TRBD1. This CDR3 spans 14 amino acids. The ends lost 3 bases at V and 7 bases at J; junction bases unmatched: 4. CDR1 is MDHEN, CDR2 SYDVKM, per germline.

V is TRBV14 and J is TRBJ2-7, with unresolved D. Germline lookup yields CDR1 SGHDN and CDR2 FVKESK. V was trimmed by 0 bases and J by 6 bases, leaving 15 bases between them. The CDR3 extends over 15 amino acids. As DNA, the CDR3 is TGTGCCAGCAGCCAAGATCTCCCCCCCTCCCCCGAGCAGTACTTC. Translated, it gives CASSQDLPPSPEQYF.

The chain links TRBV2 to TRBJ1-4, with 7 positions matching TRBD1. V shed 3 bases and J 11 bases; nucleotides not matched to a gene: 6. The germline V gene has CDR1 SNHLY and CDR2 FYNNEI. The CDR3 runs 13 residues. The CDR3 DNA sequence: TGTGCCAGCAGTGAGGAGACAGGGCATAAACTGTTTTTT. The encoded protein is CASSEETGHKLFF.

CDR3 loop: CATSSRQGASYNSPLHF. The CDR3, as DNA: TGTGCCACCAGCTCTCGACAGGGGGCGTCCTATAATTCACCCCTCCACTTT. The gene calls are TRBV15 and TRBJ1-6, with 10 bases identical to TRBD1. The J segment lost 1 base and the V segment lost 5 bases, leaving 5 bases of the junction unmatched. The CDR3 totals 17 residues. CDR1 is LNHNV, CDR2 YYDKDF, per germline (reference sequence).

This chain joins TRBV11-2 and TRBJ1-5; the D gene is possibly TRBD1 (5 bases). The V and J ends lost 0 bases and 6 bases respectively, with 12 bases between them. The CDR3 has 15 residues. Germline-derived CDR1 and CDR2 are SGHAT and FQNNGV. The CDR3 spells CASSLDLGEGQPQHF. CDR3 DNA sequence: TGTGCCAGCAGCTTAGATCTGGGGGAGGGTCAGCCCCAGCATTTT.

V and J are TRBV6-1 and TRBJ1-1, with TRBD1 as a possible D gene (5 bases). Germline loops: CDR1 MNHNS, CDR2 SASEGT. Trimming removed 1 base from V and 0 bases from J, with 15 bases in between. This CDR3 is built from 17 residues. The CDR3 spells CASSEGADIFMNTEAFF. The DNA of the CDR3 is TGTGCCAGCAGTGAAGGGGCGGACATCTTCATGAACACTGAAGCTTTCTTT.

The CDR3 DNA reads TGTGCCACCAGTGTTCCAGGGATCGATACGCAGTATTTT. The encoded protein is CATSVPGIDTQYF. V gene TRBV24-1 combines with J gene TRBJ2-3; TRBD1 might be the D (5 bases). CDR3 size: 13 residues. V was cut by 5 bases and J by 6 bases, with 11 bases left in between. CDR1 and CDR2 from the germline V gene are KGHDR and SFDVKD.

The gene calls are TRBV2 and TRBJ2-2; D gene unclear. Looked up from germline, CDR1 is SNHLY and CDR2 is FYNNEI. The CDR3 totals 14 residues. V gave up 6 bases and J gave up 1 base, with 9 bases separating them. CDR3: CASRETGNTGELFF. Here the CDR3 DNA reads TGTGCCAGCAGAGAGACGGGGAACACCGGGGAGCTGTTTTTT.

The chain combines TRBV18 with TRBJ1-2; the match to TRBD1 covers 8 bases. Germline lookup yields CDR1 KGHSH and CDR2 LQKENI. CDR3 length: 14 amino acids. The ends lost 5 bases at V and 3 bases at J; junction bases unmatched: 5. CDR3 in amino acids: CASSSRGRDYGYTF. CDR3 bases: TGTGCCAGCTCATCCAGGGGGCGCGACTATGGCTACACCTTC.

J is TRBJ2-5 and V is TRBV19, with TRBD2 identical over 11 bases. V dropped 5 bases and J dropped 4; count of bases not matched to a gene: 6. The CDR3 length is 15 residues. In germline, CDR1 is LNHDA, CDR2 SQIVND (reference sequence). The CDR3 region is CASSFSSGGLETQYF. The DNA for the CDR3 is TGTGCCAGTAGTTTCTCTAGCGGGGGGTTAGAGACCCAGTACTTC.

This clone was counted only a few times. This chain links TRBV5-1 with TRBJ2-7; 11 bases map to TRBD2. The CDR3 length is 17 residues. After removal of 2 bases from V and 5 bases from J, the junction contained 12 bases not matched to a gene. CDR1 is SGHRS and CDR2 is YFSETQ in the germline V gene. The CDR3 is CASSFRTTSGGFDEQYF. CDR3 sequence (DNA): TGCGCCAGCAGCTTTCGGACAACTAGCGGGGGATTCGACGAGCAGTACTTC. The complete variable domain, with remaining parts taken from reference TRBV5-1 and TRBJ2-7, reads KAGVTQTPRYLIKTRGQQVTLSCSPISGHRSVSWYQQTPGQGLQFLFEYFSETQRNKGNFPGRFSGRQFSNSRSEMNVSTLELGDSALYLCASSFRTTSGGFDEQYFGPGTRLTVT.

The chain uses TRBV9 and TRBJ2-7; D possibly corresponds to TRBD1 (6 bases). Germline V gives CDR1 SGDLS, CDR2 YYNGEE. The CDR3 extends over 14 amino acids. Trimming shortened V by 4 bases and J by 4 bases, and 15 bases separated the two germline ends. The CDR3 spells CASSSGQHSYEQYF. In DNA, the CDR3 is TGTGCCAGCAGCTCAGGACAGCACTCGTACGAGCAGTACTTC.

This clone was counted a few times. The rearrangement uses TRBV7-2 and TRBJ2-7, with 7 bases fitting TRBD2. The germline gives CDR1 SGHTA, CDR2 FQGNSA. CDR3 length equals 19 residues. V dropped 5 bases and J dropped 1; count of bases not matched to a gene: 20. The CDR3 DNA follows: TGTGCCAGCAGCCCGATAGGTAGCGGGCCCAAACAAATTTCCTACGAGCAGTACTTC. It translates to CASSPIGSGPKQISYEQYF.

This clone was counted only a few times. The J gene is TRBJ1-2, the V gene TRBV11-2, with no clear D. V gave up 6 bases and J gave up 8 bases, with 25 bases separating them. The CDR3 is 16 amino acids. Germline assignment: CDR1 SGHAT and CDR2 FQNNGV. Here the CDR3 reads CASRANTRLTWRGYTF. CDR3 nucleotides: TGTGCCAGCAGAGCAAACACCCGGTTGACTTGGAGAGGCTACACCTTC.

V usage is TRBV24-1 and J usage is TRBJ2-1, with 8 bases matching TRBD1. The CDR3 has 16 residues. Germline loops: CDR1 KGHDR, CDR2 SFDVKD. The junction had 6 bases not matched to a gene; V was cut back by 6 bases and J by 0 bases. The CDR3 sequence is CATSRTGYLSYNEQFF. As DNA, the CDR3 is TGTGCCACCAGTAGGACAGGGTATCTCTCCTACAATGAGCAGTTCTTC.

The V and J genes are TRBV10-3 and TRBJ2-1; D possibly corresponds to TRBD2 (6 bases). The V and J ends lost 3 bases and 9 bases respectively, with 12 bases between them. CDR1 ENHRY and CDR2 SYGVKD come from the germline V gene. This CDR3 comprises 13 residues. The CDR3 reads CAISDGGAGEQFF. DNA for the CDR3: TGTGCCATCAGTGATGGAGGGGCTGGTGAGCAGTTCTTC.

This rearrangement joins TRBV7-2 to TRBJ2-1, with 11 bases aligning to TRBD2. The CDR3 length is 19 residues. J lost 3 bases, V lost 5 bases, and 15 bases had no gene match. The germline V gene encodes CDR1 SGHTA and CDR2 FQGNSA. This CDR3 is CASSRFTSGGPGGYNEQFF. As DNA, the CDR3 is TGTGCCAGCAGCCGCTTTACTAGCGGGGGCCCCGGAGGCTACAATGAGCAGTTCTTC. Complete variable domain (other parts from reference TRBV7-2 and TRBJ2-1): GAGVSQSPSNKVTEKGKDVELRCDPISGHTALYWYRQSLGQGLEFLIYFQGNSAPDKSGLPSDRFSAERTGGSVSTLTIQRTQQEDSAVYLCASSRFTSGGPGGYNEQFFGPGTRLTVL.

The chain is built from TRBV30 and TRBJ1-3, with D perhaps TRBD1 (6 bases). In germline, CDR1 is GTSNPN, CDR2 SVGIG (reference sequence). This CDR3 has 13 amino acids. Deletions cut 3 bases from V and 4 bases from J, with 10 bases between. CDR3 nucleotides: TGTGCCTGGAGCACAGGGCAGGGAAACACCATATATTTT. This translates into CAWSTGQGNTIYF.